Listed below are T cell receptor beta chains from one sample, sequenced in a study of OX40 agonist ivuxolimab in advanced cancers. Only in-frame clones appear in the TCRdb table, and some are missing; sequencing was by immunoSEQ multiplex PCR. The repertoire includes tens of thousands of clones, about 86% of them detected once, and approximately 1.3% sits in the top ten. Specimen: CD4+ or CD8+ T cells sorted from blood, collected in a trial of the OX40 agonist ivuxolimab. All receptors come from an adult with an advanced solid tumor such as melanoma, head and neck, liver or kidney cancer. CDR3s include the opening cysteine and the closing phenylalanine or tryptophan. A D gene is named only where the DNA matches it firmly. Part of the rows lack a size; the others show once, few, many or a class for expanded clones.

D,J,length,size,V,DNA,CDR3
TRBD1,TRBJ1-4,13,.,TRBV5-4,TGTGCCAGCAGGCCGGACAGGAATGAAAAACTGTTTTTT,CASRPDRNEKLFF
.,TRBJ1-1,11,.,TRBV7-2,TGTGCCAGCAGCTTAAACACTGAAGCTTTCTTT,CASSLNTEAFF
TRBD2,TRBJ2-1,17,.,TRBV5-4,TGTGCCAGCAGCTTGCCCACGGGGGGTCGGTCCTACAATGAGCAGTTCTTC,CASSLPTGGRSYNEQFF
.,TRBJ2-4,15,.,TRBV7-2,TGTGCCAGCAGCCTAGATGGGGCGCGGGAAAACATTCAGTACTTC,CASSLDGARENIQYF
TRBD2,TRBJ2-7,15,.,TRBV19,TGTGCCAGTAGTATGAACTGGGAGGGAGGCTACGAGCAGTACTTC,CASSMNWEGGYEQYF
.,TRBJ2-7,15,.,TRBV5-6,TGTGCCAGCAGCTTTGTTACAGGTGCCTCCTACGAGCAGTACTTC,CASSFVTGASYEQYF
.,TRBJ1-5,14,.,TRBV6-6,TGTGCCAGCAGTTACTCAAGGTCCAATCAGCCCCAGCATTTT,CASSYSRSNQPQHF
.,TRBJ1-1,14,.,TRBV18,TGTGCCAGCTCAGAGAATCGCAGGGGCACTGAAGCTTTCTTT,CASSENRRGTEAFF
TRBD2,TRBJ2-3,16,.,TRBV5-6,TGTGCCAGCAGCGGGGTGCGGGGGGTGTACACAGATACGCAGTATTTT,CASSGVRGVYTDTQYF
.,TRBJ2-2,15,few,TRBV7-3,TGTGCCAGCAGCTTATACGGGGAGCCCACCGGGGAGCTGTTTTTT,CASSLYGEPTGELFF
.,TRBJ1-5,13,.,TRBV27,TGTGCCAGCAGTTTCAATGGCAATCAGCCCCAGCATTTT,CASSFNGNQPQHF
TRBD1,TRBJ2-7,14,.,TRBV7-8,TGTGCCAGCAGCATACAGGGGGCCCCCGGCGAGCAGTACTTC,CASSIQGAPGEQYF
.,TRBJ2-7,13,.,TRBV6-5,TGTGCCAGCAGGCCCGGGCCGGACTACGAGCAGTACTTC,CASRPGPDYEQYF
.,TRBJ2-4,15,.,TRBV4-3,TGCGCCAGCAGCCAACAGCCCGAGGCCAAAAACATTCAGTACTTC,CASSQQPEAKNIQYF
.,TRBJ2-2,13,few,TRBV2,TGTGCCAGCAGGGGTGAGATTAGCGGGGAGCTGTTTTTT,CASRGEISGELFF
.,TRBJ2-5,16,once,TRBV21-1,TGTGCCAGCAGCAAGGGACTAGCGGAAATCCAAGAGACCCAGTACTTC,CASSKGLAEIQETQYF
.,TRBJ1-2,14,.,TRBV6-6,TGTGCCAGCACCGACGGAGGGAGGAACTATGGCTACACCTTC,CASTDGGRNYGYTF
.,TRBJ2-2,14,.,TRBV14,TGTGCCAGCAGCCAACTCAGGGGAGCCGGGGAGCTGTTTTTT,CASSQLRGAGELFF
TRBD1,TRBJ1-2,15,.,TRBV7-2,TGTGCCAGCAGGCTGGGACAGGGAAGGTTGAATGGCTACACCTTC,CASRLGQGRLNGYTF
.,TRBJ2-5,13,.,TRBV5-8,TGTGCCAGCAGCTTGGGGCCTACGGAGACCCAGTACTTC,CASSLGPTETQYF
.,TRBJ1-5,14,.,TRBV5-5,TGTGCCAGCAGCTTGGGGGGTGGGAATCAGCCCCAGCATTTT,CASSLGGGNQPQHF
.,TRBJ1-2,14,.,TRBV7-2,TGTGCCAGCACCAGATCACCAGAAAACTATGGCTACACCTTC,CASTRSPENYGYTF
TRBD2,TRBJ2-3,15,.,TRBV9,TGTGCCAGCAGCGTGGGGACTAGCGGGGGAGATACGCAGTATTTT,CASSVGTSGGDTQYF
.,TRBJ2-5,14,.,TRBV7-2,TGTGCCAGCAGCTTAGTTGGGGTTGGGGAGACCCAGTACTTC,CASSLVGVGETQYF
.,TRBJ1-6,18,.,TRBV7-8,TGTGCCAGCAGCTTAGTTTCGGGGACACAAATTTCTAATTCACCCCTCCACTTT,CASSLVSGTQISNSPLHF
.,TRBJ2-1,14,.,TRBV9,TGTGCCAGCAGCGTAGCGGGACTGTACAATGAGCAGTTCTTC,CASSVAGLYNEQFF
TRBD1,TRBJ1-5,14,few,TRBV7-2,TGTGCCAGCAGCTTCGACAGGGGCAATCAGCCCCAGCATTTT,CASSFDRGNQPQHF
.,TRBJ1-5,13,.,TRBV7-2,TGTGCCAGCAGCCCCTCTGGGAATCAGCCCCAGCATTTT,CASSPSGNQPQHF
TRBD1,TRBJ1-5,15,.,TRBV6-1,TGTGCCAGCAGTGAAGGGCGGCAGGGGGCCCAGCCCCAGCATTTT,CASSEGRQGAQPQHF
.,TRBJ2-1,15,.,TRBV28,TGTGCCAGCAGTTTAAGGGGCTACTCCTACAATGAGCAGTTCTTC,CASSLRGYSYNEQFF
.,TRBJ2-1,15,.,TRBV7-8,TGTGCCAGCAGCTTCCAGGGAGGATCCTACAATGAGCAGTTCTTC,CASSFQGGSYNEQFF
.,TRBJ1-2,15,.,TRBV7-9,TGTGCCAGCAGCCTCCTGAGGGTAGCAGTAGATGGCTACACCTTC,CASSLLRVAVDGYTF
TRBD1,TRBJ1-1,14,.,TRBV28,TGTGCCAGCGGTGACAGGACAGGGTATACTGAAGCTTTCTTT,CASGDRTGYTEAFF
.,TRBJ1-4,11,.,TRBV20-1,TGCAGTGCTGGCCTGGGAGAAAAACTGTTTTTT,CSAGLGEKLFF
TRBD1,TRBJ1-5,19,.,TRBV2,TGTGCCAGCAGTGTACGGTCAGCAGGGGGCCATTATAGCAATCAGCCCCAGCATTTT,CASSVRSAGGHYSNQPQHF
.,TRBJ2-4,17,.,TRBV12-5,TGTGCTAGTGGTTTGGTAGGTAGTGGCAGAGCCAAAAACATTCAGTACTTC,CASGLVGSGRAKNIQYF
.,TRBJ2-7,14,.,TRBV6-5,TGTGCCAGCAGTTACTTCGGACTCAACGGGGAGCAGTACTTC,CASSYFGLNGEQYF
.,TRBJ1-2,12,.,TRBV2,TGTGCCAGCAGGCTGACCAGCTATGGCTACACCTTC,CASRLTSYGYTF
.,TRBJ2-7,12,.,TRBV27,TGTGCCAGCGGTACAGGGCATTACGAGCAGTACTTC,CASGTGHYEQYF
TRBD2,TRBJ2-2,15,few,TRBV14,TGTGCCAGCAGCCAAACGACTAGCCGGGCGGGGGAGCTGTTTTTT,CASSQTTSRAGELFF
.,TRBJ1-1,11,.,TRBV20-1,TGCAGTGCTCAACCCTATACTGAAGCTTTCTTT,CSAQPYTEAFF
.,TRBJ2-5,14,.,TRBV9,TGTGCCAGCAGCGTAGTTAGGATCCAAGAGACCCAGTACTTC,CASSVVRIQETQYF
.,TRBJ2-1,15,.,TRBV9,TGTGCCAGCAGCCCCAGTGATGAGTCCTACAATGAGCAGTTCTTC,CASSPSDESYNEQFF
TRBD2,TRBJ2-3,16,.,TRBV5-1,TGCGCCAGCAACTCCCTTAGTGGCGGGGGGAAAGATACGCAGTATTTT,CASNSLSGGGKDTQYF
TRBD1,TRBJ1-1,15,.,TRBV18,TGTGCCAGCTCACCATTAGGGACAGGGGTTACTGAAGCTTTCTTT,CASSPLGTGVTEAFF
.,TRBJ2-3,13,.,TRBV9,TGTGCCAGCAGCGGAGAGGGTGCAGATACGCAGTATTTT,CASSGEGADTQYF
TRBD1,TRBJ1-1,13,.,TRBV19,TGTGCCAGTAGCAACCAGGGGGCTGGTGAAGCTTTCTTT,CASSNQGAGEAFF
TRBD2,TRBJ2-1,16,.,TRBV7-2,TGTGCCAGCAGCTCCGGGACTAGCCGCCTCTACAATGAGCAGTTCTTC,CASSSGTSRLYNEQFF
TRBD2,TRBJ2-5,15,.,TRBV7-2,TGTGCCAGCAGCTTAGTGGCTAGCGGAAAAGAGACCCAGTACTTC,CASSLVASGKETQYF
.,TRBJ2-7,15,.,TRBV5-4,TGTGCCAGCAGCTCCGGTGGGCGGGTACCGTACGAGCAGTACTTC,CASSSGGRVPYEQYF
.,TRBJ2-6,15,.,TRBV19,TGTGCCAGTACCAAGAGTCACTCTGGGGCCAACGTCCTGACTTTC,CASTKSHSGANVLTF
TRBD2,TRBJ2-3,16,.,TRBV10-3,TGTGCCATCAGTGATCCGGCTAGCGGGCTTCCTCATACGCAGTATTTT,CAISDPASGLPHTQYF
.,TRBJ2-2,18,.,TRBV19,TGTGCCAGTAGTACCGCCCCCCGGTCGTTTGGACCAACCGGGGAGCTGTTTTTT,CASSTAPRSFGPTGELFF
.,TRBJ2-7,13,.,TRBV7-2,TGTGCCAGCAGCAGTCGCGGACTCTACGAGCAGTACTTC,CASSSRGLYEQYF
.,TRBJ2-7,12,few,TRBV5-6,TGTGCCAGCAGCTTGGAGAGCGACGAGCAGTACTTC,CASSLESDEQYF